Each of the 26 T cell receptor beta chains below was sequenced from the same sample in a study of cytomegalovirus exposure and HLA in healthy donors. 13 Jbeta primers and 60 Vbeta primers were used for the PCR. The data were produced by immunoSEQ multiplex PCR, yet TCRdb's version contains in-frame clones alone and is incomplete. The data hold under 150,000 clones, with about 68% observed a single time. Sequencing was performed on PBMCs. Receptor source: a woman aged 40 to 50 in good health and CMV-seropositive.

DNA of the CDR3: TGTGCCAGCAGCCATCCGGGACAGGGAAACCAAGAGACCCAGTACTTC. It yields the protein CASSHPGQGNQETQYF. This chain joins TRBV7-9 and TRBJ2-5; 9 nucleotides align to TRBD1. The V segment lost 5 bases and the J segment 0 bases; nucleotides outside the gene matches: 7. The length of the CDR3 is 16 residues. Per the germline V gene, CDR1 is SEHNR and CDR2 is FQNEAQ (reference sequence).

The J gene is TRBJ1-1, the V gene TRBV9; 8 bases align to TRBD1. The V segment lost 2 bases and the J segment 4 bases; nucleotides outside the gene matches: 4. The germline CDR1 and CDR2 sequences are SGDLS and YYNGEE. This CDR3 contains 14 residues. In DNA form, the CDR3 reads TGTGCCAGCAGCGTCACAGGGGGGAGCACTGAAGCTTTCTTT. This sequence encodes CASSVTGGSTEAFF.

The CDR3 region is CASSPRQVFQETQYF. The CDR3 DNA reads TGTGCCAGCAGTCCTCGACAGGTTTTCCAAGAGACCCAGTACTTC. This chain links TRBV27 with TRBJ2-5; perhaps TRBD1 as D (6 bases). Germline CDR1 reads MNHEY; CDR2 reads SMNVEV (reference sequence). The CDR3 loop spans 15 amino acids. The germline V and J ends were trimmed by 5 bases and 1 base, with 14 bases remaining between them.

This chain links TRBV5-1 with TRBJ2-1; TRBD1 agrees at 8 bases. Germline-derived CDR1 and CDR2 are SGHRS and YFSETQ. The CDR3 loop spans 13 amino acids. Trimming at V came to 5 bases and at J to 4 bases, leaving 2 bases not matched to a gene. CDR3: CASSQGAYNEQFF. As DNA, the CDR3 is TGCGCCAGCAGTCAGGGGGCTTACAATGAGCAGTTCTTC.

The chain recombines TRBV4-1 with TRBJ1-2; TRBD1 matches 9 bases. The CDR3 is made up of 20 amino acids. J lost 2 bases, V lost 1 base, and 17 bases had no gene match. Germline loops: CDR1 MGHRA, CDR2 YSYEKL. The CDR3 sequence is CASSQVGPTGGRELNYGYTF. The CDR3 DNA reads TGCGCCAGCAGCCAAGTGGGTCCAACAGGGGGCAGAGAATTAAACTATGGCTACACCTTC.

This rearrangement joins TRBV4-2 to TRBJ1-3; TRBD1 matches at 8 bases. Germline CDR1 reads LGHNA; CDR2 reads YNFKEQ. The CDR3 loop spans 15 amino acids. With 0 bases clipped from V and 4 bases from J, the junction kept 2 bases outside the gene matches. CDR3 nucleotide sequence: TGTGCCAGCAGCCAAGAGGACAGGGCAGGAAACACCATATATTTT. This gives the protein CASSQEDRAGNTIYF.

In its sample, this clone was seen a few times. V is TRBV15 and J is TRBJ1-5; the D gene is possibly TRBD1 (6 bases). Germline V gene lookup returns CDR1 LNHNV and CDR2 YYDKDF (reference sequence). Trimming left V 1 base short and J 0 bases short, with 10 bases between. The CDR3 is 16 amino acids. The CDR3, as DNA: TGTGCCACCAGCAGAGTGCGGACAGATAGCAATCAGCCCCAGCATTTT. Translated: CATSRVRTDSNQPQHF.

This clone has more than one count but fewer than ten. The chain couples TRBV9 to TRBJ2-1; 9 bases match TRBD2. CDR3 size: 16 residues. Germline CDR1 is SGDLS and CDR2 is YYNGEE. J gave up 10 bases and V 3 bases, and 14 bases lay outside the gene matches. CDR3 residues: CASSAQPGLATGEQFF. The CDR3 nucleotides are TGTGCCAGCAGCGCACAACCGGGACTAGCAACCGGCGAGCAGTTCTTC.

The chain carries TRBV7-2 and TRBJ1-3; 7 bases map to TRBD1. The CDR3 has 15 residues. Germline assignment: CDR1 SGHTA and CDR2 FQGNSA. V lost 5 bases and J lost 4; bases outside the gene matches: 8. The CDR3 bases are TGTGCCAGCAGCCGAAGTTGGACAGGAGGAAACACCATATATTTT. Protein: CASSRSWTGGNTIYF.

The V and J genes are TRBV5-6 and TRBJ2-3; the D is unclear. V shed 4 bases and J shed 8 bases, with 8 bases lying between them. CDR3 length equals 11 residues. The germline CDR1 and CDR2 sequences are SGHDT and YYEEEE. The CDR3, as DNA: TGTGCCAGCAGCCAGTCGGGTACGCAGTATTTT. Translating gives CASSQSGTQYF.

CDR3 DNA: TGTGCCAGCAGTGAATTGGACTCAGCTTACAATGAGCAGTTCTTC. It specifies CASSELDSAYNEQFF. The chain combines TRBV2 with TRBJ2-1; D is possibly TRBD2 (5 bases). This CDR3 region has 15 residues. Trimming stripped 2 bases from V and 4 bases from J, with 12 bases between. Germline V lookup: CDR1 SNHLY, CDR2 FYNNEI.

CDR3 DNA: TGTGCCAGCAGGAAAGGGGGGAGGGACACAGATACGCAGTATTTT. It translates to CASRKGGRDTDTQYF. The V gene is TRBV7-3, the J gene TRBJ2-3, with D tentatively TRBD2 (7 bases). Deletions cut 6 bases from V and 2 bases from J, with 15 bases between. The CDR3 loop spans 15 amino acids. CDR1 SGHTA and CDR2 FQGTGA come from the germline V gene.

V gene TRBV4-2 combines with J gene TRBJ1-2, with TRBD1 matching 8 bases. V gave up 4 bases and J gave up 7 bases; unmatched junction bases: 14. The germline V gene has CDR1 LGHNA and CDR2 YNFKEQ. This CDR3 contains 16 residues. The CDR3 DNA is TGTGCCAGCAGCCTGGGCCTCCAGGGGGCTGGAGTTGGCTACACCTTC. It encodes CASSLGLQGAGVGYTF.

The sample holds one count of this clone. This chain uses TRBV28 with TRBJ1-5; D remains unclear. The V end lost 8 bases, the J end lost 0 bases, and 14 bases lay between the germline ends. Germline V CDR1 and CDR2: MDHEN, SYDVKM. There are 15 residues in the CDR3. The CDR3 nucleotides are TGTGCCAGCTTATTGGGAGACCTTAGCAATCAGCCCCAGCATTTT. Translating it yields CASLLGDLSNQPQHF.

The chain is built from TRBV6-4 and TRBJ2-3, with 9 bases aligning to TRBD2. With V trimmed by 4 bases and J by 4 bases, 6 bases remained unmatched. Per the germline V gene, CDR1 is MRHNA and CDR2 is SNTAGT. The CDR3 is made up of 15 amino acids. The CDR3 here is CASSVAGEGSDTQYF. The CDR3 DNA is TGTGCCAGCAGTGTAGCGGGAGAGGGGTCAGATACGCAGTATTTT.

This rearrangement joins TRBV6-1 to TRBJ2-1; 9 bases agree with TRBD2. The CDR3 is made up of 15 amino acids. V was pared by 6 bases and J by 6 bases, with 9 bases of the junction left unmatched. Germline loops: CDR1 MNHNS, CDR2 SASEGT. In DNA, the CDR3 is TGTGCCAGCAGCCCCGGGGGCGGGAGGGGCAATGAGCAGTTCTTC. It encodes CASSPGGGRGNEQFF.

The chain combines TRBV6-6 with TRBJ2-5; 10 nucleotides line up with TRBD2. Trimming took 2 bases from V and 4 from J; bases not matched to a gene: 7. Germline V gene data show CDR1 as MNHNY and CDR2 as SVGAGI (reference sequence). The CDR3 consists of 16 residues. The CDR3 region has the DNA TGTGCCAGCAGTTACAAAGCTAGCGGGGGCACAGAGACCCAGTACTTC. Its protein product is CASSYKASGGTETQYF.

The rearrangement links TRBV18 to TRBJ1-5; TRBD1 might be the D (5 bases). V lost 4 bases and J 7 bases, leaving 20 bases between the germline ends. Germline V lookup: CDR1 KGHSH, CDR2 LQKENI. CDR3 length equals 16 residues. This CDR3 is CASSRNPGGGAQPQHF. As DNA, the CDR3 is TGTGCCAGCTCACGTAACCCGGGAGGTGGGGCCCAGCCCCAGCATTTT.

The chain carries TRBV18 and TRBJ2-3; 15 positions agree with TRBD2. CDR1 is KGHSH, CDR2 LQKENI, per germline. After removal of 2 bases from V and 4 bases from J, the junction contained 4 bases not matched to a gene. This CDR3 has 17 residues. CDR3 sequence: CASSPGGLAGGPDTQYF. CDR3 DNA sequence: TGTGCCAGCTCACCAGGTGGACTAGCGGGAGGGCCAGATACGCAGTATTTT.

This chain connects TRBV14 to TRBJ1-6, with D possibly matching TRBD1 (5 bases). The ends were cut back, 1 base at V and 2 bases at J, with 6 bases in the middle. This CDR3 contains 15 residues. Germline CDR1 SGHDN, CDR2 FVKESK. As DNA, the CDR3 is TGTGCCAGCAGCCAAGGACAGACCTATAATTCACCCCTCCACTTT. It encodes CASSQGQTYNSPLHF.

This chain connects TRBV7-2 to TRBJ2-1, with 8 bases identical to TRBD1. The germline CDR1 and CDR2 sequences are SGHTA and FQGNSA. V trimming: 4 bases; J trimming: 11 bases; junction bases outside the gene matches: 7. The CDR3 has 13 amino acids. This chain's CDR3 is CASSSSGGSKQFF. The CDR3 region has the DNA TGTGCCAGCAGCTCTTCAGGGGGCAGTAAGCAGTTCTTC.

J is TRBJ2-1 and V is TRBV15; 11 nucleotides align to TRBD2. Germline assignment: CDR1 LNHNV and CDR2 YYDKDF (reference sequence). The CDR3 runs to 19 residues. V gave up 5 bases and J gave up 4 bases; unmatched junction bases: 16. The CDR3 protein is CATSSLAGGGPGEYNEQFF. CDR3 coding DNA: TGTGCCACCAGCTCCCTAGCGGGAGGTGGACCGGGGGAGTACAATGAGCAGTTCTTC.

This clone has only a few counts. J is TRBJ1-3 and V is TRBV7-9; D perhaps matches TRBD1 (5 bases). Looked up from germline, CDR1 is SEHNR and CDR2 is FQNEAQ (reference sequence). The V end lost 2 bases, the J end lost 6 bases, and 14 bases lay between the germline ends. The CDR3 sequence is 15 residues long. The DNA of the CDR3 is TGTGCCAGCAGCTTAAGTCGGCAGGGTAAAAACACCATATATTTT. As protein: CASSLSRQGKNTIYF.

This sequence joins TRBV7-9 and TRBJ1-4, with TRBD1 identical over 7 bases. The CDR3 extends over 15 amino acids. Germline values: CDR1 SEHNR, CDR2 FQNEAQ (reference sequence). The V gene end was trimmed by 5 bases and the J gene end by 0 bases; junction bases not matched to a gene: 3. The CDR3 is CASSKGTATNEKLFF. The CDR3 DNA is TGTGCCAGCAGCAAAGGGACAGCAACTAATGAAAAACTGTTTTTT.

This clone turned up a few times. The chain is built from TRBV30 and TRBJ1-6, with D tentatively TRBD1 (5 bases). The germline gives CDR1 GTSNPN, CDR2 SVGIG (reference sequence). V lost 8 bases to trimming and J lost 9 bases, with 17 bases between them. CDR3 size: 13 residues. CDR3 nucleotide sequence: TGTGCCGGGGCTCAGGTTCTAGGTTCACCCCTCCACTTT. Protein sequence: CAGAQVLGSPLHF.

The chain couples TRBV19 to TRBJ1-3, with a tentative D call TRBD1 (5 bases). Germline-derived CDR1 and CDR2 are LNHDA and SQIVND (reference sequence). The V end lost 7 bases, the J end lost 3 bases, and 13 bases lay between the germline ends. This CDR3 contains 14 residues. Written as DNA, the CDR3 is TGTGCCAGTATGGCGCTCGACAGTGGAAACACCATATATTTT. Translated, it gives CASMALDSGNTIYF.